This T cell receptor beta chain was recorded in a study of T cells in Graves' hyperthyroidism and ophthalmopathy. Findings and limits, study-wide: In the analysis, a 13 V-J model separated ophthalmopathy from stable hyperthyroidism. Ophthalmopathy was predicted by the model a median of 6.5 months ahead of onset. The majority of expanded thyroid clonotypes above 0.001 also appeared in blood.

A word on this clonotype: The antigen remains undetermined.

The V gene's germline CDR1 is MNHEY and CDR2 SVGEGT. The CDR3 extends over 17 amino acids. V was trimmed by 2 bases and J by 3 bases, leaving 16 bases between them. There were TCR beta CDR3 regions amplified from RNA transcripts. HTBI primers drove first-round RT-PCR of the TCR CDR3. One entry per CDR3 protein results from TCRdb running MiXCR on the multiplex PCR reads. The sample has roughly 200,000 distinct CDR3 sequences; around 20% are singletons. Stability of Graves' hyperthyroidism was defined as absent ophthalmopathy progression within 18 months. Input material: blood. The chain combines TRBV6-2 or TRBV6-3 with TRBJ1-4; a weak D match, TRBD1 (5 bases). This TCR derives from a man aged 35 to 55 with Graves' hyperthyroidism. The chain's CDR3 is CASSYGTFGVANEKLFF. CDR3 DNA: TGTGCCAGCAGTTACGGGACGTTCGGCGTGGCTAATGAAAAACTGTTTTTT.